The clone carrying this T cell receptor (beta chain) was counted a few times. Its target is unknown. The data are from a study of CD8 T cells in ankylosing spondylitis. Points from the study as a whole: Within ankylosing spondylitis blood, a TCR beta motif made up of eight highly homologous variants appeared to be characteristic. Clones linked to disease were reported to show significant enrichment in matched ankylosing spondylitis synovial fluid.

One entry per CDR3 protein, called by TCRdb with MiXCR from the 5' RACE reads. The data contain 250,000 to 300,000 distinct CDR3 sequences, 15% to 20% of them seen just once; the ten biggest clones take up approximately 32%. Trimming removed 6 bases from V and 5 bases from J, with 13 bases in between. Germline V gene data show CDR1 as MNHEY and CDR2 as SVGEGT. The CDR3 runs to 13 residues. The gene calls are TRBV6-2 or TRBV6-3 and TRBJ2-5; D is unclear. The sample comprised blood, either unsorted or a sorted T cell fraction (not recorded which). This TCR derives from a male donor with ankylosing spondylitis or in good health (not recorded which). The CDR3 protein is CASRSDVLETQYF. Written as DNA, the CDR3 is TGTGCCAGCAGGTCAGATGTACTGGAGACCCAGTACTTC.